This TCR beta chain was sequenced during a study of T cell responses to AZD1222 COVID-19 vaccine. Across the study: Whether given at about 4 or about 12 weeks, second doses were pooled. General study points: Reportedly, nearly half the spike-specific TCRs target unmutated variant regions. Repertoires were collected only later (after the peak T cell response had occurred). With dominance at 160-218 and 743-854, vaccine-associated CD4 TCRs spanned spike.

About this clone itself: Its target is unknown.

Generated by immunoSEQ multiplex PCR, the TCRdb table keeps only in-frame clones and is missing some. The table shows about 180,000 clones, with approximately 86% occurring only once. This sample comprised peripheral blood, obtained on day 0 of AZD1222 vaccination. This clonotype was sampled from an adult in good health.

In DNA, the CDR3 is TGTGCCAGCAGCTTAGGAGCGGAAAACTACGAGCAGTACTTC. Its protein is CASSLGAENYEQYF. The chain carries TRBV7-9 and TRBJ2-7; D may be TRBD2 (5 bases). There are 14 residues in the CDR3. Germline lookup yields CDR1 SEHNR and CDR2 FQNEAQ (reference sequence). Deletions cut 1 base from V and 3 bases from J, with 10 bases between.